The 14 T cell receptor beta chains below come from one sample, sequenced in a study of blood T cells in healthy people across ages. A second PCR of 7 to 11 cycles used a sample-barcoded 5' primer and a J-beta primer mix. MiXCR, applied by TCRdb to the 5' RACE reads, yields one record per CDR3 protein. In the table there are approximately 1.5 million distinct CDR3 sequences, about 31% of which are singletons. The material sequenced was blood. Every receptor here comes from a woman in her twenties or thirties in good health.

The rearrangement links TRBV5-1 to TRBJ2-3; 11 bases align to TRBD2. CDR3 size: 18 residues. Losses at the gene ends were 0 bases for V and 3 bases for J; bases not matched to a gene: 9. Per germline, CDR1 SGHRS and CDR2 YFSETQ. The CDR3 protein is CASSLGLAGYRQTDTQYF. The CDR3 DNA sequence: TGCGCCAGCAGCTTGGGACTAGCGGGATATCGTCAGACAGATACGCAGTATTTT.

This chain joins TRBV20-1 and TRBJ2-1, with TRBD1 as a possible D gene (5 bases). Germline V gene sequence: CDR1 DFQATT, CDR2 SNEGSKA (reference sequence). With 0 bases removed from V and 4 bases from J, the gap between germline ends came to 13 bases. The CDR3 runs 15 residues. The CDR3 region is CSAREKQESYNEQFF. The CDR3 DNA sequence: TGCAGTGCTAGAGAGAAACAGGAGAGTTACAATGAGCAGTTCTTC.

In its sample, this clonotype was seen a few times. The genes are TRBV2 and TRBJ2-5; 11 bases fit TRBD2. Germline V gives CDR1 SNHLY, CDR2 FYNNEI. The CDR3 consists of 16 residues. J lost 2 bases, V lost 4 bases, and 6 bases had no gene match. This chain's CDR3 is CASSGLAGGKQETQYF. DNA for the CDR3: TGTGCCAGCAGTGGGCTAGCGGGAGGTAAACAAGAGACCCAGTACTTC.

CDR3: CASTQGVCHEQYF. CDR3 coding DNA: TGCGCCAGCACCCAGGGGGTGTGCCACGAGCAGTACTTC. The V and J genes are TRBV5-1 and TRBJ2-7; the match to TRBD1 covers 7 bases. CDR3 length: 13 residues. V dropped 6 bases and J dropped 5; count of bases not matched to a gene: 8. Germline values: CDR1 SGHRS, CDR2 YFSETQ.

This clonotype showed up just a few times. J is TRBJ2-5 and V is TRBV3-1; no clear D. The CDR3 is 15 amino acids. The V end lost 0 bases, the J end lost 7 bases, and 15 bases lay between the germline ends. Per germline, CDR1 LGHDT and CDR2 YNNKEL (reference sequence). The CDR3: CASSQETLKSRTQYF. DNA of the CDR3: TGTGCCAGCAGCCAAGAGACTCTTAAATCCAGGACCCAGTACTTC.

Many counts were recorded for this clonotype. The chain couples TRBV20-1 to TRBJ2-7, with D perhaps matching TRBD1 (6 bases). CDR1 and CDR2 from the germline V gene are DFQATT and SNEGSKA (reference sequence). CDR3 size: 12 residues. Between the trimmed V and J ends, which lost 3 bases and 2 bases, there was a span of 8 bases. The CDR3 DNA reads TGCAGTGCTAGGCAGGGGCCCTACGAGCAGTACTTC. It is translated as CSARQGPYEQYF.

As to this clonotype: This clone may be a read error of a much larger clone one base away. DNA of the CDR3: TGTGGCAGCAGCGTAGGGCAATCAAGCTCCTACGAGCAGTACTTC. Its protein is CGSSVGQSSSYEQYF. This chain connects TRBV9 to TRBJ2-7; D is unclear. The CDR3 covers 15 residues. Germline V gene data show CDR1 as SGDLS and CDR2 as YYNGEE. Based on the CDR3 plus reference TRBV9 and TRBJ2-7, the full variable domain is DSGVTQTPKHLITATGQRVTLRCSPRSGDLSVYWYQQSLDQGLQFLIQYYNGEERAKGNILERFSAQQFPDLHSELNLSSLELGDSALYFCGSSVGQSSSYEQYFGPGTRLTVT.

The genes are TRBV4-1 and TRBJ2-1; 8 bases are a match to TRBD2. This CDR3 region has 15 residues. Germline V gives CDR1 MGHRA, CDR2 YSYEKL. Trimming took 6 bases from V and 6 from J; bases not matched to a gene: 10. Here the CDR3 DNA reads TGCGCCAGCAGTTCCCGGCAGGGACTAGTCAATGAGCAGTTCTTC. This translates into CASSSRQGLVNEQFF.

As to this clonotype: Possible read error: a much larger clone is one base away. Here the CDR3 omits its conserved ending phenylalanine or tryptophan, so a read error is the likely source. For the CDR3, the DNA is TGCAGCGTCGCCCGGGACAGGGGGTTTGAGCAGTACTGC. It is translated as CSVARDRGFEQYC. This sequence joins TRBV29-1 and TRBJ2-7, with 11 positions matching TRBD1. V shed 6 bases and J 7 bases; nucleotides not matched to a gene: 8. Germline lookup yields CDR1 SQVTM and CDR2 ANQGSEA. The CDR3 is 13 amino acids.

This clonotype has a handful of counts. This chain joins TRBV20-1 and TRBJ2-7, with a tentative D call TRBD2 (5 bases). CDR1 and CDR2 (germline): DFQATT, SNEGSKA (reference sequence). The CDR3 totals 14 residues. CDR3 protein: CSPLGGSETYEQYF. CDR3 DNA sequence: TGCAGCCCTTTGGGTGGGAGTGAAACCTACGAGCAGTACTTC.

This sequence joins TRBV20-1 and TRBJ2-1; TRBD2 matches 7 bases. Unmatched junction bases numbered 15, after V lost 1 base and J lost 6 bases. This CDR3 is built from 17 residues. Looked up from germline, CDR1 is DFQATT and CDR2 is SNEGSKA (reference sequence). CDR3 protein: CSARGWGGGRFGNEQFF. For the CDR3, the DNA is TGCAGTGCTAGAGGGTGGGGTGGCGGGAGATTCGGCAATGAGCAGTTCTTC.

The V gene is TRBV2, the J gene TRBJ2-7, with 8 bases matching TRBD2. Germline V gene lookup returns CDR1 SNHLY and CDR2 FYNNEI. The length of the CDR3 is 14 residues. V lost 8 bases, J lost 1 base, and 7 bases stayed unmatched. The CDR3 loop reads CASARTSNSYEQYF. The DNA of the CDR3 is TGTGCCAGCGCCAGGACTAGCAATTCCTACGAGCAGTACTTC.

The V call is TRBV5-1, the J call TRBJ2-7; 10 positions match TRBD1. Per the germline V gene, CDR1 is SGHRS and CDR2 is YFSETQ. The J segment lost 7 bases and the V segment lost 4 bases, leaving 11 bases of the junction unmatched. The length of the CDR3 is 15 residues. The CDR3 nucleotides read TGCGCCAGCAGCACCCCCGGGACAGGGGTGAGGGAGCAGTACTTC. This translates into CASSTPGTGVREQYF.

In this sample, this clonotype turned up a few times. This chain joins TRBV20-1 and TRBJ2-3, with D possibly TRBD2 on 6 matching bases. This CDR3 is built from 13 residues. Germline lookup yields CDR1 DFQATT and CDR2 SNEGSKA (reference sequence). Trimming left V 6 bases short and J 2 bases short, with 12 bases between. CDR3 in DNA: TGCAGTGCCGCTAGCGCCTACACAGATACGCAGTATTTT. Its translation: CSAASAYTDTQYF.